This T cell receptor (beta chain) originates from a study of blood T cell repertoires in COVID-19. At the level of the study: Sample material is recorded as cDNA or gDNA derived from T cells, B-cell-depleted T cells, or PBMCs.

Germline CDR1 LNHDA, CDR2 SQIVND (reference sequence). The V and J ends lost 7 bases and 9 bases respectively, with 16 bases between them. This CDR3 has 13 amino acids. In the source study's methods: Estimation of nucleated cell counts was performed using reference gene primer amplification. Generated by immunoSEQ multiplex PCR, the TCRdb table keeps only in-frame clones and is missing some. V and J calls and clone size are as listed in that table; D and trimming were resolved from the DNA. Found here are around 13,000 clones, more than 80% of them singletons; the top ten hold roughly 15%. The sequencing input was peripheral blood. This receptor was identified in a man aged 50 to 60 with active COVID-19. This chain joins TRBV19 and TRBJ2-1; D is perhaps TRBD1 (6 bases). CDR3 amino acids: CASKQGSVAEQFF. The CDR3 DNA is TGTGCCAGTAAACAGGGTTCGGTTGCTGAGCAGTTCTTC.